The clone carrying this T cell receptor (beta chain) has just a few counts. Its target is unknown. The record originates from a study of response to subunit inactivated influenza vaccine. Study-level points and caveats: It was suggested by the authors that few new T cells are recruited by each seasonal influenza vaccination.

TCRdb independently ran MiXCR on the RT-PCR reads; one entry per CDR3 protein. The sample has about 190,000 distinct CDR3 sequences; roughly 14% are singletons. The V gene end was trimmed by 2 bases and the J gene end by 0 bases; junction bases not matched to a gene: 1. Germline CDR1 reads SEHNR; CDR2 reads FQNEAQ (reference sequence). The CDR3 covers 14 residues. This receptor was obtained from a man in his fifties who received an inactivated influenza vaccine. V is TRBV7-9 and J is TRBJ2-7; 7 bases match TRBD1. The starting material was CD8+ T cells sorted from PBMCs, obtained about 5 days after vaccination. CDR3 in DNA: TGTGCCAGCAGCTTATGGGACAGCTCCTACGAGCAGTACTTC. It yields the protein CASSLWDSSYEQYF.